The 30 T cell receptor beta chains in this list originate from one sample, sequenced in a study of T-cell reconstitution after alpha-beta-depleted transplantation in children. Unique molecular identifiers were incorporated during preparation of the TCRbeta library. TCRdb reanalysed the PCR reads using MiXCR and keeps one entry per CDR3 protein. The table has 500,000 to 600,000 distinct CDR3 sequences, over 20% seen once. Sequencing was performed on PBMCs, taken before TCRalphabeta/CD19-depleted stem cell transplant. All receptors derive from a boy less than two years old with Wiskott-Aldrich syndrome, due to receive a stem cell transplant.

This clonotype was counted a few times. The V call is TRBV10-3, the J call TRBJ2-4; tentative D call: TRBD1 (6 bases). The V gene lost 3 bases and the J gene lost 1 base, with 13 bases spanning the gap. This CDR3 contains 16 residues. Germline loops: CDR1 ENHRY, CDR2 SYGVKD. The CDR3 region is CAISEYSDRAKNIQYF. DNA of the CDR3: TGTGCCATCAGTGAATACTCTGACAGGGCCAAAAACATTCAGTACTTC.

This clonotype was seen only a few times. The CDR3 DNA reads TGCGCCAGCAGCTTTCTAGCGGGAGATTATTACTACGAGCAGTACTTC. This codes for CASSFLAGDYYYEQYF. This sequence joins TRBV5-1 and TRBJ2-7; 10 bases are shared with TRBD2. Germline V gene sequence: CDR1 SGHRS, CDR2 YFSETQ. The CDR3 length is 16 residues. V shed 2 bases and J 3 bases; nucleotides not matched to a gene: 8. The whole variable domain, remainder taken from reference TRBV5-1 and TRBJ2-7, is KAGVTQTPRYLIKTRGQQVTLSCSPISGHRSVSWYQQTPGQGLQFLFEYFSETQRNKGNFPGRFSGRQFSNSRSEMNVSTLELGDSALYLCASSFLAGDYYYEQYFGPGTRLTVT.

J is TRBJ2-1 and V is TRBV27; the match to TRBD2 covers 15 bases. The CDR3 has 17 amino acids. The V and J ends lost 3 bases and 14 bases, in that order; junction bases with no gene match: 14. The germline V gene has CDR1 MNHEY and CDR2 SMNVEV (reference sequence). As DNA, the CDR3 is TGTGCCAGCAGTTTCTCTAGTGGACTAGCGGGAGGGGGGGAGGAGTTCTTC. Encoded protein: CASSFSSGLAGGGEEFF.

This chain connects TRBV5-4 to TRBJ2-2; D is perhaps TRBD2 (6 bases). Germline CDR1 reads SGHNT; CDR2 reads YYREEE (reference sequence). Trimming stripped 4 bases from V and 5 bases from J, with 18 bases between. The CDR3 has 16 residues. This CDR3 is CASSPLTGSFTGELFF. The CDR3 DNA reads as TGTGCCAGCAGCCCCCTTACCGGGAGTTTTACCGGGGAGCTGTTTTTT.

This clonotype has more than one count but fewer than ten. The chain combines TRBV12-3 or TRBV12-4 with TRBJ2-7; 9 positions agree with TRBD2. The length of the CDR3 is 16 residues. V trimming: 6 bases; J trimming: 3 bases; junction bases outside the gene matches: 12. The CDR3 protein is CASSRTLAGRFYEQYF. The CDR3 bases are TGTGCCAGCAGCCGTACCCTAGCGGGACGATTCTACGAGCAGTACTTC.

This clonotype was found a few times. This chain joins TRBV11-2 and TRBJ2-7; D not certain. Germline lookup yields CDR1 SGHAT and CDR2 FQNNGV. CDR3 length: 10 residues. Trimming took off 9 bases at V and 5 bases at J, with 8 bases between the two ends. The CDR3 here is CASGNDEQYF. As DNA, the CDR3 is TGTGCCAGTGGGAATGACGAGCAGTACTTC. Full variable domain (remainder filled in from reference TRBV11-2 and TRBJ2-7): EAGVAQSPRYKIIEKRQSVAFWCNPISGHATLYWYQQILGQGPKLLIQFQNNGVVDDSQLPKDRFSAERLKGVDSTLKIQPAKLEDSAVYLCASGNDEQYFGPGTRLTVT.

This chain links TRBV4-1 with TRBJ2-7, with D maybe TRBD2 (5 bases). Germline V gene lookup returns CDR1 MGHRA and CDR2 YSYEKL. V shed 4 bases and J shed 5 bases, with 18 bases lying between them. This CDR3 spans 15 amino acids. The CDR3 bases are TGCGCCAGCAGCCGATTAGCGTCCCCTCGGAACGAGCAGTACTTC. This encodes CASSRLASPRNEQYF.

The CDR3 nucleotides read TGCGCCAGCGGGGGACTAGCGGGAGGGCAAGAGACCCAGTACTTC. Translating it yields CASGGLAGGQETQYF. The chain couples TRBV4-1 to TRBJ2-5, with TRBD2 identical over 16 bases. The CDR3 totals 15 residues. V was clipped by 8 bases and J by 2 bases; unmatched bases: 2. The germline CDR1 and CDR2 sequences are MGHRA and YSYEKL.

Only a few counts were recorded for this clonotype. This chain uses TRBV12-3 or TRBV12-4 with TRBJ2-1, with TRBD1 as a possible D gene (6 bases). CDR3 length: 17 amino acids. Deletions cut 3 bases from V and 5 bases from J, with 20 bases between. CDR3 amino acids: CASSLGMGNRVDNEQFF. DNA of the CDR3: TGTGCCAGCAGTTTGGGGATGGGGAACAGGGTAGACAATGAGCAGTTCTTC.

The J gene is TRBJ2-2, the V gene TRBV5-5, with D possibly TRBD2 on 5 matching bases. V gave up 3 bases and J gave up 2 bases, with 11 bases separating them. The CDR3 is 15 residues long. Per the germline V gene, CDR1 is SGHKS and CDR2 is YYEKEE (reference sequence). This CDR3 is CASSWSAGNTGELFF. As DNA, the CDR3 is TGTGCCAGCAGCTGGAGCGCGGGTAACACCGGGGAGCTGTTTTTT.

The chain links TRBV15 to TRBJ2-1; the D is unclear. Trimming stripped 0 bases from V and 5 bases from J, with 11 bases between. Germline lookup yields CDR1 LNHNV and CDR2 YYDKDF (reference sequence). This CDR3 has 15 residues. This CDR3 is CATSRDPYQDNEQFF. The CDR3 DNA follows: TGTGCCACCAGCAGAGACCCGTACCAAGACAATGAGCAGTTCTTC.

This clonotype showed up just once. The rearrangement links TRBV4-1 to TRBJ2-2, with D tentatively TRBD1 (5 bases). This CDR3 spans 17 amino acids. From germline, CDR1 is MGHRA and CDR2 YSYEKL. Trimming took off 1 base at V and 0 bases at J, with 12 bases between the two ends. The CDR3 sequence: CASSQGADRANTGELFF. DNA of the CDR3: TGCGCCAGCAGCCAAGGGGCCGACAGAGCGAACACCGGGGAGCTGTTTTTT.

V usage is TRBV15 and J usage is TRBJ2-1, with D hard to call. With 3 bases removed from V and 6 bases from J, the gap between germline ends came to 18 bases. CDR1 and CDR2 from the germline V gene are LNHNV and YYDKDF (reference sequence). The length of the CDR3 is 16 residues. CDR3 residues: CATSRNSLVGVNEQFF. CDR3 DNA sequence: TGTGCCACCAGCAGGAACAGTCTCGTAGGCGTCAATGAGCAGTTCTTC.

The rearrangement links TRBV7-9 to TRBJ2-1; D remains ambiguous. V lost 1 base and J 16 bases, leaving 17 bases between the germline ends. Germline assignment: CDR1 SEHNR and CDR2 FQNEAQ (reference sequence). This CDR3 contains 13 residues. The CDR3 sequence: CASSLVSRVSRFF. For the CDR3, the DNA is TGTGCCAGCAGCTTAGTCAGTAGGGTTAGTCGATTCTTC.

This chain connects TRBV29-1 to TRBJ2-7; tentatively, D is TRBD1 or TRBD2 (5 bases each). The V and J ends lost 2 bases and 3 bases respectively, with 17 bases between them. The germline V gene has CDR1 SQVTM and CDR2 ANQGSEA. The CDR3 totals 15 residues. This chain's CDR3 is CSVEISRDLNYEQYF. The CDR3, as DNA: TGCAGCGTTGAAATCTCCCGGGACCTTAACTACGAGCAGTACTTC.

This clonotype was picked up a small number of times. The rearrangement joins TRBV5-1 to TRBJ2-3; TRBD2 aligns across 12 bases. The CDR3 loop spans 15 amino acids. Trimming cost V 3 bases and J 7 bases; bases outside gene matches: 6. Germline CDR1 is SGHRS and CDR2 is YFSETQ. CDR3 sequence reads: CASSWGLAGTNTQYF. The DNA for the CDR3 is TGCGCCAGCAGCTGGGGACTAGCGGGTACAAATACGCAGTATTTT.

This clonotype turned up a few times. V usage is TRBV5-1 and J usage is TRBJ1-2; 10 nucleotides align to TRBD1. The V segment lost 2 bases and the J segment 5 bases; nucleotides outside the gene matches: 3. The CDR3 totals 14 residues. CDR1 is SGHRS and CDR2 is YFSETQ in the germline V gene. The CDR3 loop reads CASSFPGQGYGYTF. The CDR3 DNA reads TGCGCCAGCAGCTTCCCGGGACAGGGGTATGGCTACACCTTC.

This clonotype came up a few times. This rearrangement joins TRBV5-1 to TRBJ2-2; D uncertain. Germline V lookup: CDR1 SGHRS, CDR2 YFSETQ. The V end was cut by 5 bases, the J end by 5 bases, with 10 bases between. The CDR3 totals 13 residues. The DNA for the CDR3 is TGCGCCAGCAGGCTAAGAGATACCGGGGAGCTGTTTTTT. It codes for CASRLRDTGELFF.

This sequence joins TRBV20-1 and TRBJ1-2, with 8 bases identical to TRBD1. This CDR3 is 11 amino acids long. Germline CDR1 reads DFQATT; CDR2 reads SNEGSKA (reference sequence). The CDR3 here is CNPGGGYGYTF. DNA of the CDR3: TGCAATCCAGGGGGCGGCTATGGCTACACCTTC.

This chain links TRBV6-5 with TRBJ2-7, with TRBD1 matching over 7 bases. This CDR3 contains 16 residues. The V and J ends lost 0 bases and 5 bases, in that order; junction bases with no gene match: 10. The germline gives CDR1 MNHEY, CDR2 SVGAGI. The CDR3 nucleotides are TGTGCCAGCAGTTACTCGATACTTGGACAGGAGCACGAGCAGTACTTC. It translates to CASSYSILGQEHEQYF.

This chain links TRBV5-1 with TRBJ2-1; possibly TRBD1 or TRBD2 for D (5 bases each). The CDR3 extends over 15 amino acids. V lost 7 bases and J lost 0, with 14 bases in between. Germline loops: CDR1 SGHRS, CDR2 YFSETQ. This CDR3 reads CASFEGSPSYNEQFF. Written as DNA, the CDR3 is TGCGCCAGCTTTGAGGGGTCCCCCTCCTACAATGAGCAGTTCTTC.

The rearrangement links TRBV12-3 or TRBV12-4 to TRBJ2-7, with D perhaps TRBD2 (6 bases). Between the trimmed V and J ends, which lost 4 bases and 6 bases, there was a span of 16 bases. The CDR3 length is 14 residues. This CDR3 is CASSSQPGRGEQYF. For the CDR3, the DNA is TGTGCCAGCAGTTCCCAACCCGGGAGAGGCGAGCAGTACTTC.

The chain carries TRBV2 and TRBJ2-1; no definite D call. V dropped 1 base and J dropped 3 bases, with 7 bases sitting between them. Germline V CDR1 and CDR2: SNHLY, FYNNEI. The CDR3 covers 14 residues. The CDR3: CASSEEDGYNEQFF. The CDR3 bases are TGTGCCAGCAGTGAAGAGGACGGCTACAATGAGCAGTTCTTC.

This clonotype was seen more than once but under ten times. V and J are TRBV5-6 and TRBJ2-1, with 11 bases that match TRBD2. Trimming cost V 5 bases and J 7 bases; bases outside gene matches: 8. Germline V gene data show CDR1 as SGHDT and CDR2 as YYEEEE. CDR3 length equals 15 residues. This chain's CDR3 is CASRTGTSGLNEQFF. CDR3 in DNA: TGTGCCAGCAGGACCGGGACTAGCGGATTGAATGAGCAGTTCTTC.

This chain connects TRBV7-7 to TRBJ2-1; no definite D call. This CDR3 comprises 15 residues. V lost 5 bases and J lost 0, with 11 bases in between. CDR1 is SSHAT and CDR2 is FNYEAQ in the germline V gene (reference sequence). CDR3 sequence: CASSPRLSSYNEQFF. The CDR3 region has the DNA TGTGCCAGCAGCCCTCGGTTGAGCTCCTACAATGAGCAGTTCTTC. The whole variable domain, filled in from reference TRBV7-7 and TRBJ2-1, reads GAGVSQSPRYKVTKRGQDVTLRCDPISSHATLYWYQQALGQGPEFLTYFNYEAQPDKSGLPSDRFSAERPEGSISTLTIQRTEQRDSAMYRCASSPRLSSYNEQFFGPGTRLTVL.

The genes are TRBV20-1 and TRBJ2-2; D unresolved. V was shortened by 3 bases and J by 6 bases, with 5 bases between the two germline ends. The CDR3 sequence is 11 residues long. The germline gives CDR1 DFQATT, CDR2 SNEGSKA (reference sequence). CDR3 loop: CSARLAGELFF. The CDR3 nucleotides read TGCAGTGCTAGGTTGGCCGGGGAGCTGTTTTTT.

In its sample, this clonotype was seen a few times. The chain combines TRBV5-5 with TRBJ2-3; D possibly corresponds to TRBD2 (6 bases). CDR3 length equals 16 residues. The germline gives CDR1 SGHKS, CDR2 YYEKEE (reference sequence). The V and J ends lost 1 base and 0 bases respectively, with 12 bases between them. The CDR3 region has the DNA TGTGCCAGCAGCTTGTATCCGGGGACTAGCACAGATACGCAGTATTTT. It translates to CASSLYPGTSTDTQYF.

This clonotype came up a few times. J is TRBJ2-3 and V is TRBV12-3 or TRBV12-4, with 11 bases identical to TRBD2. This CDR3 contains 16 residues. With 6 bases clipped from V and 4 bases from J, the junction kept 9 bases outside the gene matches. DNA for the CDR3: TGTGCCAGCAGCGATCTAGCGGGAGGTGGGCCAGATACGCAGTATTTT. Protein product: CASSDLAGGGPDTQYF.

In its sample, this clonotype was seen many times. The chain is built from TRBV10-3 and TRBJ2-7; possibly TRBD1 for D (6 bases). The CDR3 sequence is 14 residues long. V lost 2 bases, J lost 0 bases, and 8 bases lay in between. Germline CDR1 is ENHRY and CDR2 is SYGVKD. CDR3 sequence: CAISEGQISYEQYF. DNA for the CDR3: TGTGCCATCAGTGAGGGACAGATCTCCTACGAGCAGTACTTC.

J is TRBJ1-2 and V is TRBV4-2, with D unresolved. Per germline, CDR1 LGHNA and CDR2 YNFKEQ. Trimming cost V 4 bases and J 7 bases, with 13 bases left between them. The CDR3 loop spans 13 amino acids. CDR3 protein: CASSLRSSVGYTF. CDR3 bases: TGTGCCAGCAGCCTCCGGAGCAGTGTTGGCTACACCTTC.